Listed here are 20 T cell receptor beta chains from one sample, sequenced in a study of T cell responses to AZD1222 COVID-19 vaccine. TCRdb's copy holds only in-frame clones and misses some; the assay was immunoSEQ multiplex PCR. The sample lists some 110,000 clones, roughly 86% occurring once. Sequenced here: peripheral blood, sampled 28 days after the second AZD1222 dose. These receptors were taken from an adult who received the AZD1222 COVID-19 vaccine.

The chain has TRBV6-5 and TRBJ1-2; D is unclear. The CDR3 has 13 amino acids. Trimming pared 0 bases from V and 8 bases from J, leaving 10 bases between. Germline V gives CDR1 MNHEY, CDR2 SVGAGI. Written as DNA, the CDR3 is TGTGCCAGCAGTTACTCGAGACGTGGCGGCTACACCTTC. Protein product: CASSYSRRGGYTF.

The gene calls are TRBV4-2 and TRBJ1-5; 8 bases line up with TRBD1. The germline V gene has CDR1 LGHNA and CDR2 YNFKEQ. Germline trimming cut 1 base from V and 7 bases from J; bases unmatched to any gene: 15. CDR3 length: 18 residues. This chain's CDR3 is CASSQGLGQGANGQPQHF. The CDR3 nucleotides read TGTGCCAGCAGCCAAGGATTAGGGCAGGGGGCGAATGGGCAGCCCCAGCATTTT.

The chain links TRBV12-3 or TRBV12-4 to TRBJ2-5; D is possibly TRBD1 or TRBD2 (5 bases each). The CDR3 is 13 residues long. V lost 4 bases and J 1 base, leaving 7 bases between the germline ends. The CDR3 coding sequence is TGTGCCAGCAGTTGGGACGCCCAAGAGACCCAGTACTTC. This codes for CASSWDAQETQYF.

This clone was found once. V is TRBV30 and J is TRBJ1-1; unclear D gene. This CDR3 is 13 amino acids long. V lost 0 bases and J lost 5, with 10 bases in between. The germline V gene has CDR1 GTSNPN and CDR2 SVGIG (reference sequence). The CDR3 region is CAWSVFRLTEAFF. The CDR3 nucleotides are TGTGCCTGGAGTGTATTCCGACTTACTGAAGCTTTCTTT.

This clone was recorded a few times. This chain joins TRBV10-3 and TRBJ2-1, with a weak D call TRBD2 (5 bases). The germline V gene has CDR1 ENHRY and CDR2 SYGVKD. The V gene lost 4 bases and the J gene lost 9 bases, with 13 bases spanning the gap. This CDR3 contains 13 residues. The CDR3 DNA sequence: TGTGCCATCAGTGTGGAGGACTTAGTTGAGCAGTTCTTC. Its translation is CAISVEDLVEQFF.

This chain uses TRBV6-1 with TRBJ1-1; no clear D gene. With 0 bases removed from V and 5 bases from J, the gap between germline ends came to 19 bases. Germline V gives CDR1 MNHNS, CDR2 SASEGT. The CDR3 covers 17 residues. This chain's CDR3 is CASSEALPPGIDTEAFF. The DNA for the CDR3 is TGTGCCAGCAGTGAAGCGCTCCCCCCGGGGATTGATACTGAAGCTTTCTTT.

V usage is TRBV6-5 and J usage is TRBJ2-7, with no clear D. V shed 2 bases and J shed 7 bases, with 21 bases lying between them. The CDR3 sequence is 16 residues long. CDR1 is MNHEY, CDR2 SVGAGI, per germline. The CDR3 here is CASSYPRQYPLEEQYF. The DNA of the CDR3 is TGTGCCAGCAGTTACCCGCGGCAGTACCCCTTGGAGGAGCAGTACTTC.

This chain joins TRBV7-3 and TRBJ2-1; 10 bases line up with TRBD1. CDR3 size: 17 residues. Germline lookup yields CDR1 SGHTA and CDR2 FQGTGA. The trim removed 1 base at V and 5 bases at J, leaving 8 bases unmatched. This CDR3 reads CASSLMGPGQGNNEQFF. The CDR3 DNA follows: TGTGCCAGCAGCTTAATGGGCCCGGGACAGGGGAACAATGAGCAGTTCTTC.

For this clone: Other DNA sequences of this sample code for an identical CDR3. V and J are TRBV6-5 and TRBJ1-5; a possible D gene is TRBD1 (5 bases). Germline V lookup: CDR1 MNHEY, CDR2 SVGAGI. Trimming pared 0 bases from V and 4 bases from J, leaving 7 bases between. The CDR3 is 14 amino acids. The CDR3 protein is CASSYSRGNQPQHF. The CDR3 DNA reads TGTGCCAGCAGTTACTCACGGGGGAATCAGCCCCAGCATTTT.

This clone was picked up a small number of times. V usage is TRBV7-9 and J usage is TRBJ2-2; D is unresolved. The CDR3 length is 12 residues. V was clipped by 3 bases and J by 5 bases, with 4 bases between them. The germline CDR1 and CDR2 sequences are SEHNR and FQNEAQ (reference sequence). CDR3 loop: CASSFPTGELFF. CDR3 coding DNA: TGTGCCAGCAGCTTCCCTACCGGGGAGCTGTTTTTT.

The chain combines TRBV12-3 or TRBV12-4 with TRBJ1-1; a possible D gene is TRBD1 (5 bases). The CDR3 covers 13 residues. V lost 6 bases and J 6 bases, leaving 14 bases between the germline ends. The CDR3 loop is CASRGRVKPEAFF. DNA of the CDR3: TGTGCCAGCAGGGGCAGGGTAAAACCTGAAGCTTTCTTT.

J is TRBJ2-6 and V is TRBV29-1; no clear D gene. Germline V CDR1 and CDR2: SQVTM, ANQGSEA. This CDR3 contains 15 residues. The V end was cut by 7 bases, the J end by 0 bases, with 13 bases between. CDR3 DNA: TGCAGCGCCCCTGTAGCTCTCTCTGGGGCCAACGTCCTGACTTTC. This gives the protein CSAPVALSGANVLTF.

Here the CDR3 reads CASSLATSGFTDTQYF. The CDR3 nucleotides read TGTGCCAGCAGCTTAGCGACTAGCGGGTTCACAGATACGCAGTATTTT. J is TRBJ2-3 and V is TRBV7-2; 10 bases fit TRBD2. From germline, CDR1 is SGHTA and CDR2 FQGNSA. Trimming removed 0 bases from V and 2 bases from J; junction bases left unmatched: 2. This CDR3 is 16 amino acids long.

This clone came up a few times. V and J are TRBV5-6 and TRBJ2-7; the D call may be TRBD1 or TRBD2 (5 bases each). There are 14 residues in the CDR3. CDR1 and CDR2 from the germline V gene are SGHDT and YYEEEE. Trimming shortened V by 4 bases and J by 0 bases, and 11 bases separated the two germline ends. The CDR3 sequence: CASSAGTGSYEQYF. The CDR3 DNA reads TGTGCCAGCAGCGCAGGGACCGGCTCCTACGAGCAGTACTTC.

The table lists this clone with a count of one. V and J are TRBV29-1 and TRBJ1-1; the D is unclear. Trimming shortened V by 7 bases and J by 4 bases, and 10 bases separated the two germline ends. The CDR3 totals 11 residues. Germline assignment: CDR1 SQVTM and CDR2 ANQGSEA. The CDR3 DNA is TGCAGCGCTCAATGGGTCACTGAAGCTTTCTTT. Protein product: CSAQWVTEAFF.

This chain connects TRBV15 to TRBJ1-6; no firm D call. CDR1 is LNHNV, CDR2 YYDKDF, per germline (reference sequence). The V and J ends lost 1 base and 6 bases respectively, with 4 bases between them. The CDR3 totals 13 residues. CDR3 DNA sequence: TGTGCCACCAGCAGAGGTCGTAATTCACCCCTCCACTTT. Translating it yields CATSRGRNSPLHF.

This chain links TRBV19 with TRBJ1-2, with D hard to call. Germline CDR1 and CDR2: LNHDA and SQIVND (reference sequence). V gave up 0 bases and J gave up 6 bases, with 11 bases separating them. The CDR3 is 14 amino acids. CDR3 loop: CASSIDPGPNGYTF. The CDR3 coding sequence is TGTGCCAGTAGTATAGATCCTGGGCCAAATGGCTACACCTTC.

The chain recombines TRBV12-3 or TRBV12-4 with TRBJ1-2; no firm D call. The CDR3 spans 13 residues. Trimming shortened V by 8 bases and J by 4 bases, and 14 bases separated the two germline ends. As DNA, the CDR3 is TGTGCCAGCGCCTATCGTGGAGGCTATGGCTACACCTTC. Amino acids: CASAYRGGYGYTF.

The V call is TRBV6-1, the J call TRBJ1-3, with 7 bases lining up with TRBD1. The CDR3 is 14 amino acids. The V segment lost 5 bases and the J segment 7 bases; nucleotides outside the gene matches: 8. From germline, CDR1 is MNHNS and CDR2 SASEGT. CDR3 protein: CASSLTQGGNTIYF. CDR3 DNA: TGTGCCAGCAGTCTGACCCAGGGGGGTAACACCATATATTTT.

The CDR3, as DNA: TGCGCCAGCAGTGAGACGGCTAGCGGGAGTCTTTACAATGAGCAGTTCTTC. Its translation is CASSETASGSLYNEQFF. The rearrangement links TRBV10-2 to TRBJ2-1, with 10 bases lining up with TRBD2. This CDR3 has 17 residues. The junction had 8 bases not matched to a gene; V was cut back by 2 bases and J by 4 bases. CDR1 is WSHSY, CDR2 SAAADI, per germline.